This TCR beta chain emerged from a study of Ad26.COV2.S vaccination and SARS-CoV-2 variants. Study background: The authors gave Ad26.COV2.S intramuscularly, either once or twice 56 days apart.

Specified treatment: roughly 18 received Ad26.COV2.S at low or high dose, single or two shots; roughly five received placebo; per-sample allocation not given. Each sample was drawn 63 days after the first injection (of vaccine or placebo). Generated by immunoSEQ multiplex PCR, the TCRdb table keeps only in-frame clones and is missing some. The repertoire includes 300,000 to 350,000 clones, 85% of them detected once, and 2.1% sits in the top ten. Sequencing used peripheral blood, obtained in a trial of Ad26.COV2.S vaccine versus placebo. The origin of this receptor is a person aged 18-65 years who received the Ad26.COV2.S COVID-19 vaccine or a placebo.

Here the CDR3 reads CASSILVQGASTEAFF. CDR3 in DNA: TGTGCCAGTAGTATATTGGTTCAGGGTGCGAGCACTGAAGCTTTCTTT. The chain combines TRBV19 with TRBJ1-1; perhaps TRBD1 as D (5 bases). V was pared by 2 bases and J by 4 bases, with 17 bases between. The CDR3 runs 16 residues. Germline V gives CDR1 LNHDA, CDR2 SQIVND (reference sequence).